This TCR beta chain was profiled in a study of cytomegalovirus exposure and HLA in healthy donors. The table lists this clone with a few counts. No antigen is known for it. The CDR3 is 15 residues long. Between the trimmed V and J ends, which lost 1 base and 6 bases, there was a span of 13 bases. Germline CDR1 and CDR2: SGHTA and FQGNSA. Overall study results and limits: In all likelihood, a cluster of highly shared sequence variants was a sequencing artifact. As was reported, the HLA-A and HLA-B alleles of most subjects were accurately predicted from TCR beta sequences. In a later analysis, specific HLA alleles were associated with under 20,000 TCR beta sequences at a 0.05 false discovery rate.

All the people who gave samples were healthy bone marrow donors. PCR amplification relied on 60 Vbeta primers (plus 13 Jbeta primers). Produced via immunoSEQ multiplex PCR; TCRdb's table is partial and in-frame only. The sample holds more than 100,000 clones, around 63% seen once. The chain links TRBV7-2 to TRBJ1-5; D remains unclear. Sequenced material: PBMCs. The receptor was isolated from a man between 35 and 55 years old in good health and CMV-seropositive. The CDR3, as DNA: TGTGCCAGCAGCTTAGGGCAGGCCCCAGGTCAGCCCCAGCATTTT. Its translation: CASSLGQAPGQPQHF.